This T cell receptor beta chain originates from a study of Ad26.COV2.S vaccination and SARS-CoV-2 variants. Trimming at V came to 4 bases and at J to 7 bases, leaving 12 bases not matched to a gene. Germline V lookup: CDR1 GTSNPN, CDR2 SVGIG (reference sequence). The CDR3 is made up of 14 amino acids. Regarding treatment: some 20 received Ad26.COV2.S at low or high dose, single or two shots; 5 received placebo; per-sample allocation not given. The samples were gathered on day 63 after the first injection of vaccine or placebo. Sequenced by immunoSEQ multiplex PCR; TCRdb stores in-frame clones only, minus some. The sample lists about 440,000 clones, 80% to 95% occurring once.

The source material was peripheral blood, sampled in a trial of Ad26.COV2.S vaccine versus placebo. The rearrangement uses TRBV30 and TRBJ1-2, with TRBD1 matching 7 bases. The receptor was derived from a person between 18 and 60 years old who received the Ad26.COV2.S COVID-19 vaccine or a placebo. The CDR3 sequence is CAWNHRAGGSGYTF. CDR3 bases: TGTGCCTGGAATCACCGGGCAGGGGGTAGTGGCTACACCTTC.